The 16 T cell receptor beta chains reported below all come from one sample, sequenced in a study of identical twins. TCRdb called the 5' RACE reads again in MiXCR, with one record for every CDR3 protein. Among about 1.7 million distinct CDR3 sequences, about 30% were seen once, and the ten largest hold around 0.25%. The sample was cord blood. The receptors derive from a newborn girl in good health.

V usage is TRBV5-1 and J usage is TRBJ1-1; TRBD1 agrees at 10 bases. J was trimmed by 5 bases and V by 4 bases; bases with no gene match: 8. CDR3 length: 15 residues. The germline V gene has CDR1 SGHRS and CDR2 YFSETQ. The CDR3 DNA sequence: TGCGCCAGCAGCACCCCGGACAGGGGGAGGACTGAAGCTTTCTTT. Amino acids: CASSTPDRGRTEAFF.

This clonotype was recorded a few times. V usage is TRBV5-6 and J usage is TRBJ1-2, with D perhaps TRBD1 (5 bases). V shed 2 bases and J shed 4 bases, with 15 bases lying between them. This CDR3 has 15 amino acids. Germline V gene sequence: CDR1 SGHDT, CDR2 YYEEEE. Here the CDR3 DNA reads TGTGCCAGCAGCTTAGGACACTCGAAGGGCTATGGCTACACCTTC. Amino acid sequence: CASSLGHSKGYGYTF.

The rearrangement joins TRBV29-1 to TRBJ2-7; D perhaps matches TRBD1 (6 bases). The J call is doubtful: the DNA matches TRBJ2-4 better. The CDR3 has 13 amino acids. Germline CDR1 is SQVTM and CDR2 is ANQGSEA. Here the CDR3 DNA reads TGCAGCGTTTATGGACCCAGGGGTGACATTCAGTACTTC. Translation: CSVYGPRGDIQYF.

This clonotype was detected only a few times. This chain uses TRBV2 with TRBJ1-1; D is unclear. This CDR3 has 15 amino acids. The germline gives CDR1 SNHLY, CDR2 FYNNEI. V lost 11 bases to trimming and J lost 0 bases, with 19 bases between them. CDR3 protein: CAAADPLTLNTEAFF. The CDR3, as DNA: TGTGCCGCGGCGGATCCCCTGACCTTGAACACTGAAGCTTTCTTT.

This chain connects TRBV12-3 or TRBV12-4 to TRBJ1-2; D remains ambiguous. The V end lost 4 bases, the J end lost 2 bases, and 5 bases lay between the germline ends. CDR3 length: 12 residues. CDR3 in amino acids: CASSWRNYGYTF. In DNA, the CDR3 is TGTGCCAGCAGTTGGCGGAACTATGGCTACACCTTC.

This clonotype was counted once. The chain uses TRBV28 and TRBJ2-7, with D tentatively TRBD2 (5 bases). Germline lookup yields CDR1 MDHEN and CDR2 SYDVKM. The CDR3 totals 16 residues. The ends were cut back, 5 bases at V and 10 bases at J, with 27 bases in the middle. The CDR3 sequence: CASSPRTSSGQRAQYF. Written as DNA, the CDR3 is TGTGCCAGCAGTCCACGCACTTCGAGCGGCCAAAGGGCCCAGTACTTC.

This clonotype was observed at least ten times. The gene calls are TRBV10-3 and TRBJ1-6; 7 bases match TRBD1. The V gene's germline CDR1 is ENHRY and CDR2 SYGVKD. The CDR3 loop spans 14 amino acids. Losses at the gene ends were 8 bases for V and 7 bases for J; bases not matched to a gene: 8. CDR3 sequence: CAISGDRDNSPLHF. For the CDR3, the DNA is TGTGCCATCTCGGGAGACAGGGACAATTCACCCCTCCACTTT.

This clonotype was recorded a few times. The rearrangement joins TRBV6-5 to TRBJ1-6; D is undetermined. The V gene lost 2 bases and the J gene lost 2 bases, with 16 bases spanning the gap. Germline V gives CDR1 MNHEY, CDR2 SVGAGI. The length of the CDR3 is 18 residues. CDR3 in amino acids: CASSYLYRSGAYNSPLHF. The CDR3 nucleotides read TGTGCCAGCAGTTACCTATACCGCAGCGGGGCCTATAATTCACCCCTCCACTTT.

This chain joins TRBV4-2 and TRBJ1-2, with 9 bases lining up with TRBD1. The CDR3 has 14 amino acids. Per the germline V gene, CDR1 is LGHNA and CDR2 is YNFKEQ. V shed 1 base, J shed 8 bases, and the junction held 5 bases outside the gene matches. The CDR3 nucleotides are TGTGCCAGCAGCCAAGCCGGGACAGGGAACGGCTACACCTTC. This sequence encodes CASSQAGTGNGYTF.

The chain has TRBV27 and TRBJ1-2; the D is unclear. Trimming left V 5 bases short and J 2 bases short, with 9 bases between. Germline lookup yields CDR1 MNHEY and CDR2 SMNVEV (reference sequence). CDR3 length equals 13 residues. CDR3 in DNA: TGTGCCAGCAGTCTAAAGTTGAACTATGGCTACACCTTC. Amino acid sequence: CASSLKLNYGYTF.

This clonotype came up a few times. The V and J genes are TRBV2 and TRBJ2-1; 11 bases match TRBD2. The germline gives CDR1 SNHLY, CDR2 FYNNEI. CDR3 length: 15 amino acids. With 9 bases clipped from V and 0 bases from J, the junction kept 4 bases outside the gene matches. In DNA form, the CDR3 reads TGTGCCAGAACTAGCGGGGGAAGCTCCTACAATGAGCAGTTCTTC. Translating gives CARTSGGSSYNEQFF.

The rearrangement joins TRBV6-5 to TRBJ1-5, with 8 bases that match TRBD1. Trimming removed 2 bases from V and 0 bases from J; junction bases left unmatched: 9. In germline, CDR1 is MNHEY, CDR2 SVGAGI. This CDR3 is 18 amino acids long. The CDR3 sequence is CASSYLRQGRYSNQPQHF. The CDR3, as DNA: TGTGCCAGCAGTTACCTCCGACAGGGGCGCTATAGCAATCAGCCCCAGCATTTT.

This clonotype was observed a handful of times. The CDR3 is CASSTPGRPQDTQYF. DNA of the CDR3: TGTGCCAGTAGTACACCGGGGAGACCCCAAGATACGCAGTATTTT. This sequence joins TRBV19 and TRBJ2-3; tentatively, D is TRBD2 (5 bases). CDR1 is LNHDA and CDR2 is SQIVND in the germline V gene (reference sequence). V was pared by 4 bases and J by 5 bases, with 16 bases between. The CDR3 runs 15 residues.

The V call is TRBV28, the J call TRBJ2-3; 11 bases align to TRBD2. V lost 5 bases to trimming and J lost 2 bases; unmatched junction nucleotides: 9. CDR1 MDHEN and CDR2 SYDVKM come from the germline V gene. This CDR3 has 17 amino acids. In nucleotides, the CDR3 is TGTGCCAGCAGTAACATAGCGGGAGGGACTGACACAGATACGCAGTATTTT. Its translation: CASSNIAGGTDTDTQYF.

The CDR3 bases are TGCAGTGCCGGCGCCGCTAGCGGGATGGGAGAGCAGTTCTTC. This sequence encodes CSAGAASGMGEQFF. The rearrangement uses TRBV20-1 and TRBJ2-1; 9 bases line up with TRBD2. The CDR3 spans 14 residues. V was clipped by 6 bases and J by 10 bases; unmatched bases: 13. Germline CDR1 is DFQATT and CDR2 is SNEGSKA (reference sequence).

The chain employs TRBV5-1 and TRBJ1-5; 7 nucleotides match TRBD1. Germline loops: CDR1 SGHRS, CDR2 YFSETQ. The CDR3 is made up of 17 amino acids. V lost 3 bases to trimming and J lost 3 bases; unmatched junction nucleotides: 12. The CDR3 nucleotides read TGCGCCAGCAGCTCACTGGAGGGGGCCGATGACAATCAGCCCCAGCATTTT. This codes for CASSSLEGADDNQPQHF.